The 6 T cell receptor beta chains in this list originate from one sample, sequenced in a study of blood T cell repertoires in COVID-19. Clones were sequenced by immunoSEQ multiplex PCR, and TCRdb holds only the in-frame ones, with some missing. Among approximately 220,000 clones listed, approximately 83% were seen once. Specimen: peripheral blood. These receptors were taken from a woman aged 60-75 years with acute or convalescent COVID-19.

The rearrangement uses TRBV3-1 (or the pseudogene TRBV3-2) and TRBJ1-5; no reliable D call. V was trimmed by 1 base and J by 9 bases, leaving 10 bases between them. The length of the CDR3 is 13 residues. Per germline, CDR1 LGHDT and CDR2 YNNKEL (reference sequence). The CDR3 loop is CASSQGGGRPQHF. CDR3 nucleotide sequence: TGTGCCAGCAGCCAAGGAGGAGGAAGGCCCCAGCATTTT.

The CDR3 sequence is CASSPGLAGAYVEQFF. The CDR3 nucleotides read TGTGCCAGCAGCCCCGGACTAGCGGGGGCATATGTTGAGCAGTTCTTC. V gene TRBV5-4 combines with J gene TRBJ2-1, with 13 bases fitting TRBD2. V trimming: 4 bases; J trimming: 9 bases; junction bases outside the gene matches: 10. The V gene's germline CDR1 is SGHNT and CDR2 YYREEE (reference sequence). The CDR3 length is 16 residues.

In regard to this clone: A junction end diverges from the germline sequence, so it may reflect a read error. The chain joins TRBV3-1 (or the pseudogene TRBV3-2) to TRBJ2-3; 8 nucleotides match TRBD2. From germline, CDR1 is LGHDT and CDR2 YNNKEL (reference sequence). This CDR3 spans 15 amino acids. The CDR3 reads CASSHGGLVGDRQYF. In nucleotides, the CDR3 is TGTGCCAGCAGCCACGGGGGACTAGTAGGGGATAGGCAGTATTTT.

The chain couples TRBV9 to TRBJ2-3; 8 bases match TRBD2. Germline V lookup: CDR1 SGDLS, CDR2 YYNGEE. The J segment lost 0 bases and the V segment lost 4 bases, leaving 10 bases of the junction unmatched. There are 17 residues in the CDR3. This CDR3 is CASSPLGGGTSTDTQYF. DNA for the CDR3: TGTGCCAGCAGCCCCCTTGGCGGGGGGACTAGCACAGATACGCAGTATTTT.

This clone was detected only once. This rearrangement joins TRBV6-5 to TRBJ1-5; 7 bases map to TRBD1. Germline trimming cut 10 bases from V and 3 bases from J; bases unmatched to any gene: 6. Per the germline V gene, CDR1 is MNHEY and CDR2 is SVGAGI. The CDR3 has 13 residues. CDR3 protein: CATRQGHNQPQHF. CDR3 nucleotides: TGTGCCACCAGACAGGGCCACAATCAGCCCCAGCATTTT.

The chain is built from TRBV3-1 (or the pseudogene TRBV3-2) and TRBJ1-5; D is undetermined. Looked up from germline, CDR1 is LGHDT and CDR2 is YNNKEL (reference sequence). CDR3 length: 14 residues. Trimming shortened V by 0 bases and J by 6 bases, and 9 bases separated the two germline ends. The CDR3 region is CASSQDWEVQPQHF. DNA for the CDR3: TGTGCCAGCAGCCAAGACTGGGAGGTTCAGCCCCAGCATTTT.